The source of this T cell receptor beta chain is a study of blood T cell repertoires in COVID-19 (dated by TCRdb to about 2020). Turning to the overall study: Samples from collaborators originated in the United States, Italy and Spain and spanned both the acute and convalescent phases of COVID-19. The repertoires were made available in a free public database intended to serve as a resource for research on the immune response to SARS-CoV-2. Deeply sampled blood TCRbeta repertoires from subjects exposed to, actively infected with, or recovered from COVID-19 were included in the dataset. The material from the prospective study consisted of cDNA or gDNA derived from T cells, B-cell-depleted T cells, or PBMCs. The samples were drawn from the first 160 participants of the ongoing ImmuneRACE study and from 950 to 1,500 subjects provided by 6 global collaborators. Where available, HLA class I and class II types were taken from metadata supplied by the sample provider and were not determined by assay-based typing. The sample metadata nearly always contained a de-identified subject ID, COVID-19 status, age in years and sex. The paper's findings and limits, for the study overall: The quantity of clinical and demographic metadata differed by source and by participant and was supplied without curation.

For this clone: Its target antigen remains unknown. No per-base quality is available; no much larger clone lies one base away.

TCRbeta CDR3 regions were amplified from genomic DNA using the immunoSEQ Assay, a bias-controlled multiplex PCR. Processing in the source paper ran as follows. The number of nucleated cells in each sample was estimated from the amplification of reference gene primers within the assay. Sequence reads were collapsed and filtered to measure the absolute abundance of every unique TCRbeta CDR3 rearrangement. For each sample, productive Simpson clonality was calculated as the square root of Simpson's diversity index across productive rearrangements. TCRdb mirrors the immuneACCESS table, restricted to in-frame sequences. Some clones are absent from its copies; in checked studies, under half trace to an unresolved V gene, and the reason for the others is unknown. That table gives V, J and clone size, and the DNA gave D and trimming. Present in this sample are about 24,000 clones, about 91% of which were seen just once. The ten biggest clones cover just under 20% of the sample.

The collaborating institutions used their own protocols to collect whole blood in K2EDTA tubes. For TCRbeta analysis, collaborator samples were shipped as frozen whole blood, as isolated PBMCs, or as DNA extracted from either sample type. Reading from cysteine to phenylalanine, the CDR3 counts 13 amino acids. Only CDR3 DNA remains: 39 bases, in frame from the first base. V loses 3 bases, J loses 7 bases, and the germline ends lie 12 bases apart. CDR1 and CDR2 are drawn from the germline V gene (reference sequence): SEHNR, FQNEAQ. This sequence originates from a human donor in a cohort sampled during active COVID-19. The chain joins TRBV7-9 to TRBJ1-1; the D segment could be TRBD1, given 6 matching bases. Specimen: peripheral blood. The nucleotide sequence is TGTGCCAGCAGCTTCGCTGGCAGGGGTGAAGCTTTCTTT. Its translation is CASSFAGRGEAFF.